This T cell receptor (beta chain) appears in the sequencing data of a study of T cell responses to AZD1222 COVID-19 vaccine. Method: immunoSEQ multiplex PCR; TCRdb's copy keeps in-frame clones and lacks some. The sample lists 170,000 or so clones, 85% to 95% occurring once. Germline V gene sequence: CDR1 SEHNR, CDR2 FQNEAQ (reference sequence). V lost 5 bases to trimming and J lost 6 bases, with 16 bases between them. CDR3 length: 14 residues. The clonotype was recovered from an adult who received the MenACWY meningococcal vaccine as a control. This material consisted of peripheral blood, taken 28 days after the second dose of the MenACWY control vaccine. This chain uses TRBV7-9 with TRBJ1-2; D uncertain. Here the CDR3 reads CASSDQGFSDGYTF. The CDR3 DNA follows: TGTGCCAGCAGCGACCAAGGGTTTAGCGATGGCTACACCTTC.